This T cell receptor (beta chain) was sequenced for a study of T cell responses to AZD1222 COVID-19 vaccine. Profiled with immunoSEQ multiplex PCR; TCRdb holds only in-frame clones, not every one. Among roughly 120,000 clones listed, about 87% were seen once. Germline CDR1 is SGHDN and CDR2 is FVKESK. V lost 3 bases to trimming and J lost 8 bases, with 10 bases between them. The CDR3 runs 12 residues. This material consisted of peripheral blood, taken 28 days after the second AZD1222 dose. This TCR was recovered from an adult who received the AZD1222 COVID-19 vaccine. The chain is built from TRBV14 and TRBJ1-2, with a tentative D call TRBD1 (6 bases). The DNA for the CDR3 is TGTGCCAGCAGCCAGGGGGCGCGGGGCTACACCTTC. Translation: CASSQGARGYTF.